The T cell receptor (beta chain) under discussion was sequenced for a study of blood T cell repertoires in COVID-19. Across about two dozen US areas, participants ranged in age from roughly 18 to 95 years. The CDR3 length is 15 residues. The germline gives CDR1 SGDLS, CDR2 YYNGEE. Trimming took 0 bases from V and 4 from J, leaving 13 bases between them. Per the authors' pipeline: For nucleated cells, counts were estimated from reference gene primer amplification. The method was immunoSEQ multiplex PCR; TCRdb's version includes in-frame clones alone and lacks a portion of them. V, J and clone size were drawn from that table, and D and trimming were deduced from the DNA. The repertoire holds hundreds of thousands of clones, with 85% to 90% as singletons.

The rearrangement uses TRBV9 and TRBJ1-1, with D maybe TRBD1 (5 bases). The sequence was obtained from a woman in her 50s who had recovered from COVID-19. Sequenced sample: PBMCs or T cells enriched from blood (not recorded which). CDR3 coding DNA: TGTGCCAGCAGCGTAGCTACCCAGCAGGGCACTGAAGCTTTCTTT. Amino acid sequence: CASSVATQQGTEAFF.